The 11 T cell receptor beta chains below were found in one sample sequenced in a study of blood T cell repertoires in COVID-19. Some clones are missing from TCRdb's copy, which holds only in-frame ones; the method was immunoSEQ multiplex PCR. The table lists about 350,000 clones, 86% of them singletons. Specimen: peripheral blood. These receptors came from a woman aged 55-70 years with COVID-19, enrolled during active disease.

The chain is built from TRBV20-1 and TRBJ2-7; 8 nucleotides align to TRBD2. Per the germline V gene, CDR1 is DFQATT and CDR2 is SNEGSKA (reference sequence). The CDR3 is made up of 14 amino acids. After removal of 3 bases from V and 0 bases from J, the junction contained 4 bases not matched to a gene. This CDR3 reads CSASASGLSYEQYF. The CDR3 DNA sequence: TGCAGTGCTAGTGCTAGCGGGCTCTCCTACGAGCAGTACTTC.

CDR3 sequence reads: CASSVSDYQETQYF. The DNA of the CDR3 is TGTGCCAGCAGCGTTAGTGACTACCAAGAGACCCAGTACTTC. The chain links TRBV9 to TRBJ2-5; D unresolved. Germline-derived CDR1 and CDR2 are SGDLS and YYNGEE. The V and J ends lost 2 bases and 0 bases respectively, with 8 bases between them. The CDR3 has 14 amino acids.

V and J are TRBV6-5 and TRBJ1-2, with D possibly matching TRBD1 (5 bases). Trimming cost V 0 bases and J 4 bases, with 12 bases left between them. Germline V CDR1 and CDR2: MNHEY, SVGAGI. CDR3 length equals 15 residues. CDR3 sequence reads: CASSYSQGLSYGYTF. The DNA for the CDR3 is TGTGCCAGCAGTTACTCGCAGGGTCTTTCCTATGGCTACACCTTC.

The chain links TRBV5-5 to TRBJ1-3; D remains unclear. The CDR3 covers 15 residues. Germline lookup yields CDR1 SGHKS and CDR2 YYEKEE (reference sequence). V was shortened by 4 bases and J by 0 bases, with 11 bases between the two germline ends. CDR3 sequence reads: CASSLPGGSGNTIYF. The CDR3 coding sequence is TGTGCCAGCAGCCTACCCGGAGGCTCTGGAAACACCATATATTTT.

This chain uses TRBV11-2 with TRBJ2-2; perhaps TRBD2 as D (5 bases). The V and J ends lost 5 bases and 0 bases respectively, with 13 bases between them. The germline gives CDR1 SGHAT, CDR2 FQNNGV. The CDR3 is made up of 16 amino acids. In DNA form, the CDR3 reads TGTGCCAGCAGCCTGCTAGCTGGAGCGAACACCGGGGAGCTGTTTTTT. Translation: CASSLLAGANTGELFF.

V usage is TRBV24-1 and J usage is TRBJ1-1; 7 bases agree with TRBD1. CDR3 length: 14 residues. Germline loops: CDR1 KGHDR, CDR2 SFDVKD. The trim removed 4 bases at V and 1 base at J, leaving 2 bases unmatched. In DNA, the CDR3 is TGTGCCACCAGTGACTGGACAGGGAACACTGAAGCTTTCTTT. Protein sequence: CATSDWTGNTEAFF.

This clone was counted between two and nine times. The rearrangement links TRBV7-9 to TRBJ1-2; 12 bases map to TRBD1. The CDR3 has 15 amino acids. V shed 4 bases, J shed 8 bases, and the junction held 8 bases outside the gene matches. Looked up from germline, CDR1 is SEHNR and CDR2 is FQNEAQ (reference sequence). The CDR3 DNA reads TGTGCCAGCAGCTCAATGGGACAGGGGGCTTTGGGCTACACCTTC. Its protein product is CASSSMGQGALGYTF.

The rearrangement uses TRBV6-1 and TRBJ2-7, with no clear D. CDR1 and CDR2 (germline): MNHNS, SASEGT. Trimming shortened V by 3 bases and J by 2 bases, and 5 bases separated the two germline ends. The CDR3 is made up of 12 amino acids. The CDR3 coding sequence is TGTGCCAGCAGTGAGGCTGCCTACGAGCAGTACTTC. It is translated as CASSEAAYEQYF.

Only one count was recorded for this clone. The CDR3 protein is CASSLDPGGGETQYF. The CDR3 region has the DNA TGTGCCAGCAGCTTAGATCCAGGGGGCGGTGAGACCCAGTACTTC. The chain is built from TRBV11-2 and TRBJ2-5; 8 bases are a match to TRBD1. The CDR3 is 15 residues long. CDR1 and CDR2 (germline): SGHAT, FQNNGV. The junction had 5 bases not matched to a gene; V was cut back by 0 bases and J by 5 bases.

This clone appeared many times. The V call is TRBV11-1, the J call TRBJ1-1, with 8 bases that match TRBD1. Per the germline V gene, CDR1 is SGHAT and CDR2 is FQDESV (reference sequence). With V trimmed by 2 bases and J by 10 bases, 0 bases remained unmatched. The CDR3 covers 11 residues. The CDR3 region is CASSLQGAAFF. The CDR3 region has the DNA TGTGCCAGCAGCTTACAGGGGGCAGCTTTCTTT.

This clone was found once. The chain links TRBV7-2 to TRBJ1-6; TRBD1 is a possible D gene (6 bases). Trimming shortened V by 4 bases and J by 6 bases, and 10 bases separated the two germline ends. The CDR3 loop spans 14 amino acids. CDR1 and CDR2 (germline): SGHTA, FQGNSA. Here the CDR3 reads CASSYRAGNSPLHF. CDR3 coding DNA: TGTGCCAGCAGCTACAGGGCCGGTAATTCACCCCTCCACTTT.